This entry features one T cell receptor (beta chain) sequence. With a J-beta primer mix and a sample-barcoded 5' primer, a second PCR ran 7 to 11 cycles. MiXCR, applied by TCRdb to the 5' RACE reads, yields one record per CDR3 protein. The table includes about 1,500,000 distinct CDR3 sequences, roughly 40% detected once. The record originates from a study of blood T cells in healthy people across ages. V gave up 5 bases and J gave up 0 bases, with 10 bases separating them. This CDR3 contains 14 residues. The sequenced material came from blood. The chain joins TRBV12-3 or TRBV12-4 to TRBJ1-2; unclear D gene. The origin of this receptor is a woman under 30 in good health. This CDR3 is CASSRTVANYGYTF. CDR3 nucleotides: TGTGCCAGCAGTCGGACGGTCGCTAACTATGGCTACACCTTC.